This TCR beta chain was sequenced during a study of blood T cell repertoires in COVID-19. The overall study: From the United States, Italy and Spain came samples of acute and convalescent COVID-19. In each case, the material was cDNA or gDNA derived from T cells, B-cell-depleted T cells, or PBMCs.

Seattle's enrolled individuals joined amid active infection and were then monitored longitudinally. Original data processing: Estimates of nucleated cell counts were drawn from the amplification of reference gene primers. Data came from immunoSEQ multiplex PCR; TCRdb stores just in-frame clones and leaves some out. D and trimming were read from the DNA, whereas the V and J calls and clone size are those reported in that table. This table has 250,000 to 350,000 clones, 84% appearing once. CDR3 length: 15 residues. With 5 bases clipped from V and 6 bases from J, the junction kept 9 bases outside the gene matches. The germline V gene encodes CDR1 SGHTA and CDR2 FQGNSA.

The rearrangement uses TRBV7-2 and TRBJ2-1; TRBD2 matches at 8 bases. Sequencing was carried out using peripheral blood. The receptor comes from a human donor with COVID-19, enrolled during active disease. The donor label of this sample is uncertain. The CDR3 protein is CASSLSGRTGNEQFF. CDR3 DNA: TGTGCCAGCAGCCTCAGCGGGAGAACGGGCAATGAGCAGTTCTTC.